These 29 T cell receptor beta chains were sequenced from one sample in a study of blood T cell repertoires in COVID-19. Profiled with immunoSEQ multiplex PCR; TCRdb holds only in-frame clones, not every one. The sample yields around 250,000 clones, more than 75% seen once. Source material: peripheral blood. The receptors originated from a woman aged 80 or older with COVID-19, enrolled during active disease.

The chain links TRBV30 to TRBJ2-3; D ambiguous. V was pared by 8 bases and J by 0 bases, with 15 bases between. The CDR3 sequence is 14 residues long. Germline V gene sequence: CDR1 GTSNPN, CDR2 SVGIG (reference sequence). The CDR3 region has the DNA TGTGCCCGCCGTACGATGGAGAGCACAGATACGCAGTATTTT. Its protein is CARRTMESTDTQYF.

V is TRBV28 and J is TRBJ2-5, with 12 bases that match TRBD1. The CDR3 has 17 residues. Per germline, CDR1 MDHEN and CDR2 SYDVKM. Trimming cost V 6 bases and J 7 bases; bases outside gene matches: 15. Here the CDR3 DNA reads TGTGCCAGCAGCCCCCTCCCGGGACAGGGGGCTTATGGGACCCAGTACTTC. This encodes CASSPLPGQGAYGTQYF.

DNA of the CDR3: TGCGCCAGCAGAGGGACAGGGGTAGAAGGGACGCACCAAGAGACCCAGTACTTC. It encodes CASRGTGVEGTHQETQYF. The chain employs TRBV4-1 and TRBJ2-5, with 10 nucleotides matching TRBD1. Germline assignment: CDR1 MGHRA and CDR2 YSYEKL. The CDR3 loop spans 18 amino acids. The trim removed 6 bases at V and 0 bases at J, leaving 13 bases unmatched.

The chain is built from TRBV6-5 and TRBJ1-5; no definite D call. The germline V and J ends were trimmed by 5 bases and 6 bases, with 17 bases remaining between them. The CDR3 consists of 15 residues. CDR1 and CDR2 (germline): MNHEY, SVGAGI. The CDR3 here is CASSRRNGVGQPQHF. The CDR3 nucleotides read TGTGCCAGCAGTCGTCGAAACGGGGTTGGTCAGCCCCAGCATTTT.

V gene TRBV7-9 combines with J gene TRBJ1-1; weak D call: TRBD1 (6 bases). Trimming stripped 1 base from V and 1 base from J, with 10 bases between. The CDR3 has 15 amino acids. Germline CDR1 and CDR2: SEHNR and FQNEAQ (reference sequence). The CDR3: CASSLGLDRNTEAFF. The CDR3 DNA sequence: TGTGCCAGCAGCTTAGGACTGGACAGGAACACTGAAGCTTTCTTT.

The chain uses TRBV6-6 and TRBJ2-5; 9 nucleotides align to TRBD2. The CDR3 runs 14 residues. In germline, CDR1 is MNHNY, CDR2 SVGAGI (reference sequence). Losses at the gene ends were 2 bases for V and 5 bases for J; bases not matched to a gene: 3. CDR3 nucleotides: TGTGCCAGCAGTTACGGCGGGGGGGATGAGACCCAGTACTTC. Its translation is CASSYGGGDETQYF.

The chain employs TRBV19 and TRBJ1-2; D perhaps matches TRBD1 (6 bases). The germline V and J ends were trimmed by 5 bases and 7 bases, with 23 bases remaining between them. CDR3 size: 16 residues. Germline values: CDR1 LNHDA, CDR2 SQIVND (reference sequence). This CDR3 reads CASSPTGHTELGGYTF. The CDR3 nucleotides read TGTGCCAGTAGTCCGACAGGCCACACCGAGTTGGGTGGCTACACCTTC.

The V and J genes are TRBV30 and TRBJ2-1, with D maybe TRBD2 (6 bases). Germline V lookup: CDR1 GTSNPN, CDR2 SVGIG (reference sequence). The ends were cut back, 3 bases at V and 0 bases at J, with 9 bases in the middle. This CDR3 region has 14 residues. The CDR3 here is CAWRAGSSYNEQFF. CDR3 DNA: TGTGCCTGGAGGGCGGGGAGCTCCTACAATGAGCAGTTCTTC.

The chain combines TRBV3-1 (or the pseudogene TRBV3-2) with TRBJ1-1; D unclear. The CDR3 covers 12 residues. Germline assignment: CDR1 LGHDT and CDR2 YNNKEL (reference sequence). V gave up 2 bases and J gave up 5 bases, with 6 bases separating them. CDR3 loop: CASSQTVTEAFF. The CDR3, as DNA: TGTGCCAGCAGCCAAACTGTTACTGAAGCTTTCTTT.

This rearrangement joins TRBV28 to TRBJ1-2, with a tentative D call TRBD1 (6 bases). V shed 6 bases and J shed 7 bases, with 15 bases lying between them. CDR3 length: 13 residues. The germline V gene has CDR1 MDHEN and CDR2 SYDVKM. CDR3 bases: TGTGCCAGCAGGGGTTCAGGGGTAGGTGGCTACACCTTC. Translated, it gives CASRGSGVGGYTF.

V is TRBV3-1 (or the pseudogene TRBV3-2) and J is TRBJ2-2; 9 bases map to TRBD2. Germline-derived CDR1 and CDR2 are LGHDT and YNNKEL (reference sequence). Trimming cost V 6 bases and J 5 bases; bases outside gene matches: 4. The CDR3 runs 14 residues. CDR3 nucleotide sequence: TGTGCCAGCAGGTCTAGCGGGATTACCGGGGAGCTGTTTTTT. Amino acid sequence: CASRSSGITGELFF.

CDR3 sequence reads: CASSRTGVDYGYTF. The CDR3 DNA is TGTGCCAGCAGCCGAACAGGGGTCGATTATGGCTACACCTTC. V and J are TRBV11-2 and TRBJ1-2, with TRBD1 identical over 7 bases. The germline V gene has CDR1 SGHAT and CDR2 FQNNGV. The CDR3 sequence is 14 residues long. V shed 5 bases and J 5 bases; nucleotides not matched to a gene: 8.

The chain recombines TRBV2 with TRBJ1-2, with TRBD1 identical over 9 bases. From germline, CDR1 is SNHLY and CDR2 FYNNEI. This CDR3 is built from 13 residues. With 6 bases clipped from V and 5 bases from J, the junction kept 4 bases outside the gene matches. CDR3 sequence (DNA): TGTGCCAGCAGACTCGGACAGGGGTATGGCTACACCTTC. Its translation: CASRLGQGYGYTF.

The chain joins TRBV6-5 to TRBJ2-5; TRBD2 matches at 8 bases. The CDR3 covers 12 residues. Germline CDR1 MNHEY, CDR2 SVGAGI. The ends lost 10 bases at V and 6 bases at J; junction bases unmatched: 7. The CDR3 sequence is CATRGGVQTQYF. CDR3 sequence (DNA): TGTGCCACCCGGGGGGGGGTGCAGACCCAGTACTTC.

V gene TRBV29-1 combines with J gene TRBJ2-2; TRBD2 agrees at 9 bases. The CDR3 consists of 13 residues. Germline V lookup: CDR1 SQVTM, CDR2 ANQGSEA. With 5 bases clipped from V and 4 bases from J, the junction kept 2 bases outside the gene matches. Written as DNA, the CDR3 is TGCAGCGTTCCGGGACTAGCCACCGGGGAGCTGTTTTTT. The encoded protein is CSVPGLATGELFF.

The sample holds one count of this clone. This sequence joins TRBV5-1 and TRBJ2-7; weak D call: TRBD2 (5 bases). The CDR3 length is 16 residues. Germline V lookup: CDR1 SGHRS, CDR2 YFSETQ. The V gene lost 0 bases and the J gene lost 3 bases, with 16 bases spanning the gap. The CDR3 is CASSLAGELSYYEQYF. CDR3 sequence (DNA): TGCGCCAGCAGCTTGGCCGGGGAACTTAGCTACTACGAGCAGTACTTC.

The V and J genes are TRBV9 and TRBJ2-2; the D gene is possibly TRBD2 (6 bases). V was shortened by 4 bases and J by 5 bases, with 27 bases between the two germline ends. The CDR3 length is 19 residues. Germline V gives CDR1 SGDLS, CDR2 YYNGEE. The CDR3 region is CASSPRKTLATITTGELFF. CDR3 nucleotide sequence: TGTGCCAGCAGCCCACGAAAGACACTAGCTACTATAACTACCGGGGAGCTGTTTTTT.

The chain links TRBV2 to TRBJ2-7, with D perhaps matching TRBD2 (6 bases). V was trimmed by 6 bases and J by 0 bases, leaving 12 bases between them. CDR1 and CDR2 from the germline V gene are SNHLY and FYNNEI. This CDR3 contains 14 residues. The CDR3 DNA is TGTGCCAGCAGACTAGCTATAAACTCCTACGAGCAGTACTTC. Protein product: CASRLAINSYEQYF.

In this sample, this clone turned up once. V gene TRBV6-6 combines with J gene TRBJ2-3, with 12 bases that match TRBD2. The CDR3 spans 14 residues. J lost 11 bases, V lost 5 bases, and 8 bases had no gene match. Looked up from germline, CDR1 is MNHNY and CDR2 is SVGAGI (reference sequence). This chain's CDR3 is CASSSGTSGPLQYF. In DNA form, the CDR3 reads TGTGCCAGCAGTAGTGGGACTAGCGGGCCTTTGCAGTATTTT.

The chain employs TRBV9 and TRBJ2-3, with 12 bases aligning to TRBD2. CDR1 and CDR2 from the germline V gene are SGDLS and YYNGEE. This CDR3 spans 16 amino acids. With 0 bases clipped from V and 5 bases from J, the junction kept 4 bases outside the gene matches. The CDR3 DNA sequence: TGTGCCAGCAGCGTAGGACTAGCGGGGGCTGGAGATACGCAGTATTTT. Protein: CASSVGLAGAGDTQYF.

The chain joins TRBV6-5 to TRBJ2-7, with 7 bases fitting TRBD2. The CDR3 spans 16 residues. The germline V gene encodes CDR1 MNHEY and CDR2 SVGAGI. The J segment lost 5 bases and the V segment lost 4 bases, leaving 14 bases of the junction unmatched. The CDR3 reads CASSSLGREGKHEQYF. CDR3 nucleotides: TGTGCCAGCAGTTCCCTGGGCAGGGAGGGTAAACACGAGCAGTACTTC.

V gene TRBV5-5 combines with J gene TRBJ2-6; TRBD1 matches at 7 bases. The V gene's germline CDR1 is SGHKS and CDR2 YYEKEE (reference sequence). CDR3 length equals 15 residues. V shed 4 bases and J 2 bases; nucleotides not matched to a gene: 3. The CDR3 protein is CASSLTGAGANVLTF. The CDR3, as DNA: TGTGCCAGCAGCCTCACAGGGGCTGGGGCCAACGTCCTGACTTTC.

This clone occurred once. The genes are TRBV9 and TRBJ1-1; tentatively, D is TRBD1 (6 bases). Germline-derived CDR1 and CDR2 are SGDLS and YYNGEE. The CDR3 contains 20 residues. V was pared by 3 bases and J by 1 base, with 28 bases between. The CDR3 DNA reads TGTGCCAGCAGCGCCGCGGCGGGGGGGCAGGCCGACGGGAGGAACACTGAAGCTTTCTTT. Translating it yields CASSAAAGGQADGRNTEAFF.

CDR3 loop: CASSQRSNTEAFF. CDR3 coding DNA: TGCGCCAGCAGCCAACGAAGCAACACTGAAGCTTTCTTT. The chain carries TRBV4-1 and TRBJ1-1; unclear D gene. There are 13 residues in the CDR3. V lost 2 bases to trimming and J lost 2 bases, with 6 bases between them. Germline-derived CDR1 and CDR2 are MGHRA and YSYEKL.

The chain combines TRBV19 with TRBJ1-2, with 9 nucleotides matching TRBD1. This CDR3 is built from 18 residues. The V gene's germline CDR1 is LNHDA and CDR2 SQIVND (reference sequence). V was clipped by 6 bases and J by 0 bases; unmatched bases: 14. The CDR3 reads CASRQTGTGSLANYGYTF. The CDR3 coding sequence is TGTGCCAGTAGACAAACCGGGACAGGGAGCTTGGCTAACTATGGCTACACCTTC.

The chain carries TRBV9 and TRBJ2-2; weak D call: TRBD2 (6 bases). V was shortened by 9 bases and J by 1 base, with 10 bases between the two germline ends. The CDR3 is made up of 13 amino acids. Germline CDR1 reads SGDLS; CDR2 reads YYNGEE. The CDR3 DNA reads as TGTGCCACCGGGCGGGGGAACACCGGGGAGCTGTTTTTT. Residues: CATGRGNTGELFF. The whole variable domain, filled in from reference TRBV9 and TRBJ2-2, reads DSGVTQTPKHLITATGQRVTLRCSPRSGDLSVYWYQQSLDQGLQFLIQYYNGEERAKGNILERFSAQQFPDLHSELNLSSLELGDSALYFCATGRGNTGELFFGEGSRLTVL.

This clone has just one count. The CDR3 region has the DNA TGTGCCAGCAGCTGGGACACCTCGGGGACTGAAGCTTTCTTT. This encodes CASSWDTSGTEAFF. V is TRBV5-4 and J is TRBJ1-1; D might be TRBD1 (6 bases). V lost 3 bases and J 5 bases, leaving 14 bases between the germline ends. The CDR3 has 14 residues. Germline V gives CDR1 SGHNT, CDR2 YYREEE (reference sequence).

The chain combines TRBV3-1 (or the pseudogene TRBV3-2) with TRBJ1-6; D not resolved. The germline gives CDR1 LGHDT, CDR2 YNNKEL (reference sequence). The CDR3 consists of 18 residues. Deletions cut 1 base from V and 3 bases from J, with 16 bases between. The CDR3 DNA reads TGTGCCAGCAGCCAAGGGAGGCTGGCATCCTACTATAATTCACCCCTCCACTTT. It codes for CASSQGRLASYYNSPLHF.

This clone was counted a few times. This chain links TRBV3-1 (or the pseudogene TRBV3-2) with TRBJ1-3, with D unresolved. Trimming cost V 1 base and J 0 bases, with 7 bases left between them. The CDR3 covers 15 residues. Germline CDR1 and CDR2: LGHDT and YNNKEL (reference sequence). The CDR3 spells CASSQGAYSGNTIYF. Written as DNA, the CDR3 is TGTGCCAGCAGCCAAGGAGCCTACTCTGGAAACACCATATATTTT.